This T cell receptor (beta chain) was sequenced during a study of cytomegalovirus exposure and HLA in healthy donors. It was with 60 Vbeta and 13 Jbeta primers that the PCR ran. The data were produced by immunoSEQ multiplex PCR, yet TCRdb's version contains in-frame clones alone and is incomplete. The sample lists roughly 84,000 clones, about 77% occurring once. This CDR3 spans 15 amino acids. Trimming removed 3 bases from V and 8 bases from J, with 19 bases in between. Germline-derived CDR1 and CDR2 are SGDLS and YYNGEE. The TCR originated in a man aged 50-59 years in good health and CMV-seronegative. The rearrangement joins TRBV9 to TRBJ2-3, with D perhaps matching TRBD2 (7 bases). Sequenced input: PBMCs. The DNA for the CDR3 is TGTGCCAGCAGCGCGGGGGGCGGGGGAGAGAGTACGCAGTATTTT. Amino acids: CASSAGGGGESTQYF.